This TCR beta chain comes out of a study of Ad26.COV2.S vaccination and SARS-CoV-2 variants. Data came from immunoSEQ multiplex PCR; TCRdb stores just in-frame clones and leaves some out. The sample holds about 390,000 clones, about 85% seen once. Germline V gene sequence: CDR1 SGHRS, CDR2 YFSETQ. Trimming pared 0 bases from V and 7 bases from J, leaving 17 bases between. The CDR3 spans 15 residues. Regarding treatment: some 20 received Ad26.COV2.S at low or high dose, single or two shots; roughly 5 received placebo; per-sample allocation not given. Day 63 following the first vaccine or placebo injection was when the samples were taken. This clone was observed a single time.

This clonotype was sampled from a person between 18 and 65 years old who received the Ad26.COV2.S COVID-19 vaccine or a placebo. The chain links TRBV5-1 to TRBJ2-7; TRBD1 might be the D (5 bases). Sample: peripheral blood, taken in a trial of Ad26.COV2.S vaccine versus placebo. The CDR3: CASSLDKWGRREQYF. The CDR3 nucleotides read TGCGCCAGCAGCTTGGATAAGTGGGGCAGGCGGGAGCAGTACTTC.